These 4 T cell receptor beta chains originate from one sample sequenced in a study of OX40 agonist ivuxolimab in advanced cancers. The protocol was immunoSEQ multiplex PCR, while the TCRdb copy is restricted to in-frame clones and leaves out a portion. The repertoire holds about 13,000 clones, with under 70% as singletons. Sequenced material: CD4+ or CD8+ T cells sorted from blood, taken in a trial of the OX40 agonist ivuxolimab. The receptors stem from an adult with an advanced solid tumor such as melanoma, head and neck, liver or kidney cancer.

This chain uses TRBV27 with TRBJ2-5, with TRBD2 as a possible D gene (7 bases). Trimming shortened V by 2 bases and J by 5 bases, and 9 bases separated the two germline ends. There are 13 residues in the CDR3. CDR1 is MNHEY, CDR2 SMNVEV, per germline (reference sequence). CDR3 bases: TGTGCCAGCAGTTTAGGGGGGGCCGAGACCCAGTACTTC. It encodes CASSLGGAETQYF.

The chain is built from TRBV27 and TRBJ1-3; D ambiguous. CDR1 MNHEY and CDR2 SMNVEV come from the germline V gene (reference sequence). V dropped 3 bases and J dropped 4 bases, with 10 bases sitting between them. The CDR3 is 14 amino acids. This CDR3 reads CASSLAPGGNTIYF. CDR3 bases: TGTGCCAGCAGTTTGGCCCCTGGGGGAAACACCATATATTTT.

This chain links TRBV6-5 with TRBJ2-5; 7 positions match TRBD1. CDR1 and CDR2 from the germline V gene are MNHEY and SVGAGI. The V segment lost 6 bases and the J segment 3 bases; nucleotides outside the gene matches: 1. CDR3 length: 12 residues. CDR3 protein: CASSQGEETQYF. Here the CDR3 DNA reads TGTGCCAGCAGCCAGGGGGAAGAGACCCAGTACTTC.

J is TRBJ2-7 and V is TRBV19; 8 bases agree with TRBD1. The CDR3 runs to 14 residues. Germline V lookup: CDR1 LNHDA, CDR2 SQIVND (reference sequence). J lost 4 bases, V lost 6 bases, and 8 bases had no gene match. The chain's CDR3 is CASSLGQGAYEQYF. The CDR3 DNA is TGTGCCAGTAGCCTGGGCCAGGGGGCTTACGAGCAGTACTTC.